The present TCR beta chain was sequenced within a study of PD-1 blockade in classical Hodgkin lymphoma. The V end lost 3 bases, the J end lost 0 bases, and 7 bases lay between the germline ends. CDR1 and CDR2 (germline): LNHDA, SQIVND (reference sequence). The CDR3 has 14 amino acids. The protocol was immunoSEQ multiplex PCR, while the TCRdb copy is restricted to in-frame clones and leaves out a portion. The data show tens of thousands of clones, 75% to 85% seen once. The sample holds one count of this clone. The same CDR3 is also encoded by other DNA sequences in this sample. Time point described: cycle 4 day 1 (C4D1), after more than five weeks of nivolumab. All the patients suffered relapse after autologous stem cell transplantation, and brentuximab vedotin exposure differed.

Specimen: peripheral blood mononuclear cells (PBMCs), collected before the fourth cycle of nivolumab. The chain combines TRBV19 with TRBJ2-3; tentatively, D is TRBD2 (5 bases). The receptor was derived from a human donor with classical Hodgkin lymphoma. The chain's CDR3 is CASSIGLSTDTQYF. DNA for the CDR3: TGTGCCAGTAGTATTGGACTGAGCACAGATACGCAGTATTTT.